Below, 5 T cell receptor beta chains from the same sample are listed, as sequenced in a study of shared clonotypes between healthy human individuals. Clones were sequenced by immunoSEQ multiplex PCR, and TCRdb holds only the in-frame ones, with some missing. This table holds approximately 100,000 clones, 67% found once. The sample taken for sequencing was memory CD8+ T cells sorted from blood. Subset: CD45RO+ cells pooled with CCR7-negative TemRA cells. These receptors came from a man aged 25-45 years in good health.

The genes are TRBV9 and TRBJ1-4, with TRBD1 matching 9 bases. V shed 3 bases and J 6 bases; nucleotides not matched to a gene: 6. The germline CDR1 and CDR2 sequences are SGDLS and YYNGEE. CDR3 length equals 15 residues. The CDR3 region has the DNA TGTGCCAGCAGCGAAACCGGGACAGGGTATGAAAAACTGTTTTTT. It translates to CASSETGTGYEKLFF.

The rearrangement uses TRBV25-1 and TRBJ1-1; 7 bases line up with TRBD1. Germline values: CDR1 MGHDK, CDR2 SYGVNS. This CDR3 region has 13 residues. Unmatched junction bases numbered 5, after V lost 3 bases and J lost 7 bases. CDR3 in DNA: TGTGCCAGCAGTGAGAAAACAGGGGTTGAAGCTTTCTTT. It specifies CASSEKTGVEAFF.

This clone was found a few times. V is TRBV7-6 and J is TRBJ2-2; 13 bases match TRBD2. The CDR3 extends over 19 amino acids. V dropped 6 bases and J dropped 4; count of bases not matched to a gene: 14. Germline V lookup: CDR1 SGHVS, CDR2 FNYEAQ. Here the CDR3 reads CASSYPTSGRQVGTGELFF. DNA of the CDR3: TGTGCCAGCAGTTACCCGACTAGCGGGAGGCAAGTCGGCACCGGGGAGCTGTTTTTT.

This chain joins TRBV7-2 and TRBJ1-3, with D unresolved. Germline CDR1 reads SGHTA; CDR2 reads FQGNSA. This CDR3 region has 19 residues. V shed 3 bases and J shed 2 bases, with 23 bases lying between them. CDR3 in amino acids: CASSFYPRERGEPGNTIYF. The CDR3 DNA is TGTGCCAGCAGCTTCTACCCCCGGGAACGTGGAGAACCTGGAAACACCATATATTTT.

This clone showed up just a few times. This CDR3 reads CASSRGGAGGNTIYF. DNA for the CDR3: TGTGCCAGCAGTAGGGGGGGGGCAGGTGGAAACACCATATATTTT. The chain uses TRBV6-5 and TRBJ1-3; D may be TRBD1 (6 bases). This CDR3 is 15 amino acids long. Deletions cut 5 bases from V and 3 bases from J, with 14 bases between. Germline CDR1 reads MNHEY; CDR2 reads SVGAGI.